This entry lists 4 T cell receptor beta chains sequenced from one sample in a study of cytomegalovirus exposure and HLA in healthy donors. The PCR made use of 60 Vbeta and 13 Jbeta primers. Profiling relied on immunoSEQ multiplex PCR, and the TCRdb table lists in-frame clones only, not all of them. Of approximately 140,000 clones in the sample, about 79% were seen once. Specimen: PBMCs. These receptors were taken from a male donor in good health and CMV-seronegative.

The gene calls are TRBV6-6 and TRBJ1-2; 8 bases fit TRBD1. CDR1 and CDR2 (germline): MNHNY, SVGAGI (reference sequence). The junction had 4 bases not matched to a gene; V was cut back by 2 bases and J by 8 bases. CDR3 length: 13 amino acids. CDR3 sequence: CASSYAGGDGYTF. CDR3 nucleotides: TGTGCCAGCAGTTACGCAGGGGGCGACGGCTACACCTTC.

Only a few counts were recorded for this clone. The gene calls are TRBV9 and TRBJ2-1; a possible D gene is TRBD1 (6 bases). V was shortened by 2 bases and J by 4 bases, with 19 bases between the two germline ends. The germline V gene encodes CDR1 SGDLS and CDR2 YYNGEE. This CDR3 has 17 amino acids. The CDR3 nucleotides read TGTGCCAGCAGCGTGGGGATTAGGACAGCTTCGTACAATGAGCAGTTCTTC. Amino acids: CASSVGIRTASYNEQFF. Complete variable domain (other parts from reference TRBV9 and TRBJ2-1): DSGVTQTPKHLITATGQRVTLRCSPRSGDLSVYWYQQSLDQGLQFLIQYYNGEERAKGNILERFSAQQFPDLHSELNLSSLELGDSALYFCASSVGIRTASYNEQFFGPGTRLTVL.

V gene TRBV11-2 combines with J gene TRBJ1-2; tentative D call: TRBD1 (6 bases). CDR3 length: 15 amino acids. V lost 5 bases to trimming and J lost 5 bases, with 18 bases between them. Germline-derived CDR1 and CDR2 are SGHAT and FQNNGV. For the CDR3, the DNA is TGTGCCAGCAGCCCAGGGGCAGGGGTTGGATATGGCTACACCTTC. It encodes CASSPGAGVGYGYTF.

Turning to this clone: The germline gene is not matched at one end of the junction; a read error may be the cause. The CDR3 protein is CASGLGRQGEF. The CDR3 DNA follows: TGTGCTAGTGGTTTAGGGAGACAGGGAGAATTT. This chain uses TRBV12-5 with TRBJ2-3; TRBD1 matches 7 bases. The germline V gene encodes CDR1 LGHNT and CDR2 FRNRAP. CDR3 length equals 11 residues.